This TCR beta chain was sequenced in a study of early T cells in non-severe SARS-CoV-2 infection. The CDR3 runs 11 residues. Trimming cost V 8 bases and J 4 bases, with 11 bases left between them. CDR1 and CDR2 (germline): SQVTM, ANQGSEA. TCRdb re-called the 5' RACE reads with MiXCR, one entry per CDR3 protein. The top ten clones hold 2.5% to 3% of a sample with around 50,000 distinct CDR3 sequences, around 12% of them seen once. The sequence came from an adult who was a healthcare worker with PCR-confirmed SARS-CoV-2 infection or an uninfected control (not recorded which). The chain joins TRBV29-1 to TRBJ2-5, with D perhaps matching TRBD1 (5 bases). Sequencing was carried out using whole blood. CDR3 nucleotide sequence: TGCAGCTCAGGGTTCGGAGAGACCCAGTACTTC. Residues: CSSGFGETQYF.